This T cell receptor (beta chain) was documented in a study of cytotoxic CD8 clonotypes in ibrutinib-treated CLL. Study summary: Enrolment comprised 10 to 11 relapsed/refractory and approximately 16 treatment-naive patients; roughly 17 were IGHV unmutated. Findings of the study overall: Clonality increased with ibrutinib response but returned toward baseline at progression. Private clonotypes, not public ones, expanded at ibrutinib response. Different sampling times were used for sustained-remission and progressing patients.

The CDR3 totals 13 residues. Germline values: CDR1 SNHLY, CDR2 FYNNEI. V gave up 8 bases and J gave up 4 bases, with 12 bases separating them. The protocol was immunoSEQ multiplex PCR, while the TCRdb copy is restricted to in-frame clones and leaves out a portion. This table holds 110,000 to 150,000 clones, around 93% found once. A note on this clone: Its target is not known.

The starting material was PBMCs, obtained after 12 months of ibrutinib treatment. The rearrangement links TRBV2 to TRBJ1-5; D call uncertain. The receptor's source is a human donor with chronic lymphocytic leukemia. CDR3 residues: CASDWTDNQPQHF. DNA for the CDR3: TGTGCCAGCGATTGGACCGATAATCAGCCCCAGCATTTT. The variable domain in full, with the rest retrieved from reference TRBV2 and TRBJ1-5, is EPEVTQTPSHQVTQMGQEVILRCVPISNHLYFYWYRQILGQKVEFLVSFYNNEISEKSEIFDDQFSVERPDGSNFTLKIRSTKLEDSAMYFCASDWTDNQPQHFGDGTRLSIL.